One sample yielded the 26 T cell receptor beta chains listed below, sequenced in a study of blood T cell repertoires in COVID-19. The table came from immunoSEQ multiplex PCR; TCRdb's copy has only in-frame clones and leaves some out. The table shows a few hundred thousand clones, with roughly 89% occurring only once. The material sequenced was peripheral blood. These receptors all stem from a woman aged 25 to 45 with COVID-19, enrolled during active disease.

This clone has just one count. The chain recombines TRBV5-1 with TRBJ2-3; TRBD2 matches 13 bases. The CDR3 extends over 18 amino acids. Germline V gene sequence: CDR1 SGHRS, CDR2 YFSETQ. Trimming at V came to 5 bases and at J to 4 bases, leaving 13 bases not matched to a gene. The CDR3 DNA reads TGCGCCAGCAGTCCCGGGACTAGCGGGGCCCCGCCAGCAGATACGCAGTATTTT. This encodes CASSPGTSGAPPADTQYF.

This sequence joins TRBV7-2 and TRBJ1-2; 9 nucleotides match TRBD1. The CDR3 covers 13 residues. Losses at the gene ends were 4 bases for V and 3 bases for J; bases not matched to a gene: 0. Germline CDR1 is SGHTA and CDR2 is FQGNSA. This CDR3 reads CASSWDRDYGYTF. The CDR3 DNA is TGTGCCAGCAGCTGGGACAGGGACTATGGCTACACCTTC.

The V gene is TRBV9, the J gene TRBJ2-1; possibly TRBD1 for D (5 bases). The germline V gene encodes CDR1 SGDLS and CDR2 YYNGEE. The CDR3 is made up of 13 amino acids. Trimming took 5 bases from V and 2 from J, leaving 8 bases between them. CDR3 sequence: CASSQGAYNEQFF. DNA of the CDR3: TGTGCCAGCAGTCAAGGGGCCTACAATGAGCAGTTCTTC.

For this clone: A junction boundary mismatches the germline segment, possibly from a read error. CDR3 bases: TGCGCCAGCAGCCACGCGCGGGGGGGGGCCGTATACTCCTACGAGCAGTACTTC. It encodes CASSHARGGAVYSYEQYF. V gene TRBV7-2 combines with J gene TRBJ2-7, with 9 bases that match TRBD2. Germline V gene data show CDR1 as SGHTA and CDR2 as FQGNSA. The CDR3 covers 18 residues.

The genes are TRBV6-2 or TRBV6-3 and TRBJ2-1; 8 positions agree with TRBD2. V shed 2 bases, J shed 9 bases, and the junction held 6 bases outside the gene matches. The CDR3 extends over 14 amino acids. Germline V gene sequence: CDR1 MNHEY, CDR2 SVGEGT. Here the CDR3 reads CASSYGGGRGEQFF. As DNA, the CDR3 is TGTGCCAGCAGTTACGGCGGGGGGAGGGGTGAGCAGTTCTTC.

The J gene is TRBJ2-1, the V gene TRBV24-1; D call uncertain. V lost 6 bases to trimming and J lost 2 bases, with 7 bases between them. Germline V gene data show CDR1 as KGHDR and CDR2 as SFDVKD. The CDR3 is made up of 13 amino acids. CDR3 coding DNA: TGTGCCACCAGTCCTGGCCCCTACAATGAGCAGTTCTTC. Translated: CATSPGPYNEQFF.

The chain uses TRBV18 and TRBJ1-3; D unresolved. V dropped 6 bases and J dropped 4 bases, with 7 bases sitting between them. Germline CDR1 and CDR2: KGHSH and LQKENI. The CDR3 consists of 12 residues. The CDR3, as DNA: TGTGCCAGCTCTCTTGGCGGAAACACCATATATTTT. As protein: CASSLGGNTIYF. Variable domain in full (rest from reference TRBV18 and TRBJ1-3): NAGVMQNPRHLVRRRGQEARLRCSPMKGHSHVYWYRQLPEEGLKFMVYLQKENIIDESGMPKERFSAEFPKEGPSILRIQQVVRGDSAAYFCASSLGGNTIYFGEGSWLTVV.

The gene calls are TRBV19 and TRBJ2-7, with 8 bases aligning to TRBD2. Per germline, CDR1 LNHDA and CDR2 SQIVND (reference sequence). Losses at the gene ends were 8 bases for V and 3 bases for J; bases not matched to a gene: 15. This CDR3 has 16 amino acids. The CDR3 sequence: CASHKTILAGIYEQYF. In nucleotides, the CDR3 is TGTGCCAGTCACAAAACGATCTTAGCGGGGATCTACGAGCAGTACTTC.

The chain recombines TRBV4-1 with TRBJ1-1; D may be TRBD1 (5 bases). Germline lookup yields CDR1 MGHRA and CDR2 YSYEKL. Deletions cut 1 base from V and 1 base from J, with 7 bases between. The CDR3 runs 14 residues. CDR3 loop: CASSQGDRNTEAFF. As DNA, the CDR3 is TGCGCCAGCAGCCAAGGCGACAGGAACACTGAAGCTTTCTTT.

The chain is built from TRBV30 and TRBJ2-3, with D perhaps TRBD2 (6 bases). Trimming took 3 bases from V and 2 from J, leaving 9 bases between them. Germline V gene lookup returns CDR1 GTSNPN and CDR2 SVGIG (reference sequence). This CDR3 comprises 13 residues. CDR3 in amino acids: CAWSRTNTDTQYF. The CDR3 DNA follows: TGTGCCTGGAGCCGGACTAACACAGATACGCAGTATTTT.

V and J are TRBV6-5 and TRBJ2-7; weak D call: TRBD2 (5 bases). The V and J ends lost 5 bases and 2 bases respectively, with 16 bases between them. This CDR3 is built from 15 residues. Germline V CDR1 and CDR2: MNHEY, SVGAGI. The CDR3 coding sequence is TGTGCCAGCAGTATTAGCGAGGGCGCCCCCTACGAGCAGTACGTC. Its translation is CASSISEGAPYEQYV.

The V and J genes are TRBV11-2 and TRBJ1-6, with a possible D match to TRBD1 (6 bases). The CDR3 runs 15 residues. CDR1 is SGHAT, CDR2 FQNNGV, per germline. Trimming shortened V by 5 bases and J by 10 bases, and 18 bases separated the two germline ends. CDR3 nucleotide sequence: TGTGCCAGCAGCGCCCAAGGGGGAATTGGGTCACCCCTCCACTTT. Residues: CASSAQGGIGSPLHF.

This chain links TRBV3-1 (or the pseudogene TRBV3-2) with TRBJ1-1, with unresolved D. The V end was cut by 1 base, the J end by 8 bases, with 11 bases between. This CDR3 is built from 13 residues. CDR1 and CDR2 (germline): LGHDT, YNNKEL (reference sequence). CDR3 region: CASSQVAGGEAFF. The DNA of the CDR3 is TGTGCCAGCAGCCAAGTAGCGGGAGGGGAAGCTTTCTTT.

The CDR3, as DNA: TGTGCCAGCAGCCTAACTAGGTACGAGCAGTACTTC. It codes for CASSLTRYEQYF. The chain employs TRBV11-2 and TRBJ2-7; D is possibly TRBD2 (5 bases). V lost 5 bases, J lost 4 bases, and 9 bases lay in between. The CDR3 length is 12 residues. Germline assignment: CDR1 SGHAT and CDR2 FQNNGV. The complete variable domain, with remaining parts taken from reference TRBV11-2 and TRBJ2-7, reads EAGVAQSPRYKIIEKRQSVAFWCNPISGHATLYWYQQILGQGPKLLIQFQNNGVVDDSQLPKDRFSAERLKGVDSTLKIQPAKLEDSAVYLCASSLTRYEQYFGPGTRLTVT.

The V and J genes are TRBV27 and TRBJ1-2; D may be TRBD1 (6 bases). Per germline, CDR1 MNHEY and CDR2 SMNVEV (reference sequence). Trimming shortened V by 5 bases and J by 1 base, and 14 bases separated the two germline ends. CDR3 length equals 15 residues. Here the CDR3 DNA reads TGTGCCAGCAGTCCAACGGACAGTAGTAACTATGGCTACACCTTC. Amino acids: CASSPTDSSNYGYTF.

This clone was recorded once. The chain has TRBV3-1 (or the pseudogene TRBV3-2) and TRBJ2-5; TRBD1 is a possible D gene (6 bases). Trimming pared 0 bases from V and 2 bases from J, leaving 10 bases between. This CDR3 contains 15 residues. The germline CDR1 and CDR2 sequences are LGHDT and YNNKEL (reference sequence). The CDR3 sequence: CASSQDLGGQETQYF. The CDR3 bases are TGTGCCAGCAGCCAAGATTTAGGGGGTCAAGAGACCCAGTACTTC.

V and J are TRBV4-2 and TRBJ1-1; 9 bases are a match to TRBD1. With 2 bases clipped from V and 8 bases from J, the junction kept 6 bases outside the gene matches. This CDR3 contains 14 residues. Germline lookup yields CDR1 LGHNA and CDR2 YNFKEQ. The CDR3 bases are TGTGCCAGCAGCCAACCCACAGGGGGCCGGGAAGCTTTCTTT. Amino acids: CASSQPTGGREAFF.

The chain carries TRBV6-5 and TRBJ1-3; D is unclear. This CDR3 has 15 amino acids. V lost 2 bases and J 0 bases, leaving 8 bases between the germline ends. The V gene's germline CDR1 is MNHEY and CDR2 SVGAGI. CDR3 in amino acids: CASSYLPTSGNTIYF. DNA for the CDR3: TGTGCCAGCAGTTACCTACCCACCTCTGGAAACACCATATATTTT.

The chain is built from TRBV11-2 and TRBJ1-3; perhaps TRBD1 as D (5 bases). Per the germline V gene, CDR1 is SGHAT and CDR2 is FQNNGV. The CDR3 consists of 14 residues. V shed 4 bases and J shed 4 bases, with 11 bases lying between them. The CDR3 coding sequence is TGTGCCAGCAGCTCTCAGGGCTCGGGAAACACCATATATTTT. Encoded protein: CASSSQGSGNTIYF.

The genes are TRBV4-2 and TRBJ1-1, with 9 positions matching TRBD1. With V trimmed by 3 bases and J by 5 bases, 7 bases remained unmatched. This CDR3 has 15 amino acids. Germline values: CDR1 LGHNA, CDR2 YNFKEQ. The CDR3 nucleotides are TGTGCCAGCAGCCACCCACAGGGGGCGCGGACTGAAGCTTTCTTT. Translation gives CASSHPQGARTEAFF.

CDR3 protein: CASSPVTGSSYGYTF. The CDR3 DNA is TGTGCCAGCAGCCCCGTGACAGGGAGTAGCTATGGCTACACCTTC. The chain has TRBV28 and TRBJ1-2, with 7 bases lining up with TRBD1. The CDR3 sequence is 15 residues long. CDR1 MDHEN and CDR2 SYDVKM come from the germline V gene. The junction had 11 bases not matched to a gene; V was cut back by 6 bases and J by 4 bases.

The chain uses TRBV2 and TRBJ2-1; no firm D call. The V and J ends lost 7 bases and 6 bases respectively, with 16 bases between them. The CDR3 is made up of 14 amino acids. Germline CDR1 reads SNHLY; CDR2 reads FYNNEI. This CDR3 reads CASTLLLHGNEQFF. CDR3 nucleotide sequence: TGTGCCAGCACCCTACTACTCCACGGCAATGAGCAGTTCTTC.

This CDR3 reads CATSRTTSNYGYTF. DNA for the CDR3: TGTGCCACCAGCAGAACCACAAGTAACTATGGCTACACCTTC. This rearrangement joins TRBV15 to TRBJ1-2; D uncertain. The length of the CDR3 is 14 residues. Germline values: CDR1 LNHNV, CDR2 YYDKDF (reference sequence). V shed 2 bases and J shed 1 base, with 8 bases lying between them.

In this sample, this clone turned up once. The V call is TRBV4-1, the J call TRBJ2-3; 7 nucleotides match TRBD2. This CDR3 is built from 16 residues. The J segment lost 1 base and the V segment lost 4 bases, leaving 8 bases of the junction unmatched. Germline V gene sequence: CDR1 MGHRA, CDR2 YSYEKL. The CDR3 nucleotides read TGCGCCAGCAGCCCGGGGAGGGCCCGGGGCACAGATACGCAGTATTTT. Its protein is CASSPGRARGTDTQYF.

This clone was seen just once. The chain is built from TRBV4-1 and TRBJ2-6; D may be TRBD2 (6 bases). From germline, CDR1 is MGHRA and CDR2 YSYEKL. The CDR3 runs to 16 residues. V was cut by 2 bases and J by 2 bases, with 10 bases left in between. CDR3 nucleotides: TGCGCCAGCAGCCAAAAACCGGGGGCTGGGGCCAACGTCCTGACTTTC. Amino acids: CASSQKPGAGANVLTF.

This chain connects TRBV10-3 to TRBJ2-3; D ambiguous. V was shortened by 0 bases and J by 5 bases, with 6 bases between the two germline ends. The CDR3 length is 13 residues. The germline CDR1 and CDR2 sequences are ENHRY and SYGVKD. The CDR3 DNA reads TGTGCCATCAGTGAGTCCCCCCTAGATACGCAGTATTTT. It codes for CAISESPLDTQYF.